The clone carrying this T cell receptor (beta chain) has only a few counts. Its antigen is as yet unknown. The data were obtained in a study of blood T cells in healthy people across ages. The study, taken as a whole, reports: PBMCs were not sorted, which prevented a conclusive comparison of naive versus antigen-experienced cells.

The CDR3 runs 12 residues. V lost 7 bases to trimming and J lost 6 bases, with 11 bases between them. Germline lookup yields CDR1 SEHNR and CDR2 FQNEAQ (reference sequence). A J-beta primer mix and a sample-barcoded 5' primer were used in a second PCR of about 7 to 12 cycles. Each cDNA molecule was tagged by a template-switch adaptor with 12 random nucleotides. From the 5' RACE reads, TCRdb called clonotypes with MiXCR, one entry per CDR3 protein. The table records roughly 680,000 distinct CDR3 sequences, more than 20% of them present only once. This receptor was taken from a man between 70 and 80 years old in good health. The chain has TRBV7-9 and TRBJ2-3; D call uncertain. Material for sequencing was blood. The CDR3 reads CASNSQGDTQYF. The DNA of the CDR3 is TGTGCCAGCAACTCCCAAGGCGATACGCAGTATTTT.